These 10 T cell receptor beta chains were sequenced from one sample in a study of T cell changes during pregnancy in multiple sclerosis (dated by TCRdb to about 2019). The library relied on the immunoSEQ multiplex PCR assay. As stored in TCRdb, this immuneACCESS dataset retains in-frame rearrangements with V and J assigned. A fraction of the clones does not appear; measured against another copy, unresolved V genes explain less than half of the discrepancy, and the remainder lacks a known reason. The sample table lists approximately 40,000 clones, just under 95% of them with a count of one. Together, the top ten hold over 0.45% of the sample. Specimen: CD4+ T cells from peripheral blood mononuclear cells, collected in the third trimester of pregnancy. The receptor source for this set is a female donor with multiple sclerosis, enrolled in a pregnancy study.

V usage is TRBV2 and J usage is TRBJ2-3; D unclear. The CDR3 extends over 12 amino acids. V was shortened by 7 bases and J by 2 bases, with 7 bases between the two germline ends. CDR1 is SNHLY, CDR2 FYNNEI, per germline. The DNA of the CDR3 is TGTGCCAGCAAGCCCTACACAGATACGCAGTATTTT. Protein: CASKPYTDTQYF.

CDR3 in amino acids: CASNWGLAEAFF. The CDR3 coding sequence is TGTGCCAGCAATTGGGGGCTGGCTGAAGCTTTCTTT. The chain has TRBV28 and TRBJ1-1; possibly TRBD1 for D (6 bases). There are 12 residues in the CDR3. The germline CDR1 and CDR2 sequences are MDHEN and SYDVKM. V lost 7 bases and J lost 6, with 12 bases in between.

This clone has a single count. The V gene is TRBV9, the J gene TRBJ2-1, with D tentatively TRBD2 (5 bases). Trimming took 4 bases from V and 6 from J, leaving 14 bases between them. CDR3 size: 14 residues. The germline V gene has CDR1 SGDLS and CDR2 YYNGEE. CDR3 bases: TGTGCCAGCAGCCCAGTGGGAGTGGGCAATGAGCAGTTCTTC. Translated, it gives CASSPVGVGNEQFF.

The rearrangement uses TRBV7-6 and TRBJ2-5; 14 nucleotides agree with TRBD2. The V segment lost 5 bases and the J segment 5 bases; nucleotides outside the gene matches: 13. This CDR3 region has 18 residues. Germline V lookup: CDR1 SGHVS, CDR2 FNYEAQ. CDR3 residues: CASSPGLAGDFVGETQYF. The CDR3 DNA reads TGTGCCAGCAGCCCGGGACTAGCGGGAGACTTCGTTGGGGAGACCCAGTACTTC.

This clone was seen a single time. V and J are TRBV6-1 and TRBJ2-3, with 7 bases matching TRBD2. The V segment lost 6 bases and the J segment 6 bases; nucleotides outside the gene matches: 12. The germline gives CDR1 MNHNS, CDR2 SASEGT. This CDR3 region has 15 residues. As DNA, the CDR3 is TGTGCCAGCAGATCGGGACGACTAGCCTGGGATACGCAGTATTTT. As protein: CASRSGRLAWDTQYF.

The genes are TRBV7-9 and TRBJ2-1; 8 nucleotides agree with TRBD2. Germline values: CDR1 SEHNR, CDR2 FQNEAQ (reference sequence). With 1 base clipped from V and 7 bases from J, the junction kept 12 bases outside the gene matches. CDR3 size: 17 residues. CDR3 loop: CASSLEGSGAGGNEQFF. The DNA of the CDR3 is TGTGCCAGCAGCTTAGAAGGGTCCGGCGCGGGGGGAAATGAGCAGTTCTTC. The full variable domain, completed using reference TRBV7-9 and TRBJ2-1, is DTGVSQNPRHKITKRGQNVTFRCDPISEHNRLYWYRQTLGQGPEFLTYFQNEAQLEKSRLLSDRFSAERPKGSFSTLEIQRTEQGDSAMYLCASSLEGSGAGGNEQFFGPGTRLTVL.

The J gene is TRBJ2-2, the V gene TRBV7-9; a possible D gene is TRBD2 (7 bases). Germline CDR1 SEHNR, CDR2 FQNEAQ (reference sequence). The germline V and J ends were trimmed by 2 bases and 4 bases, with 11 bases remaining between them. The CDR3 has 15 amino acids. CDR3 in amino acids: CASSLNREGTGELFF. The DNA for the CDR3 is TGTGCCAGCAGCTTAAACAGGGAGGGCACCGGGGAGCTGTTTTTT.

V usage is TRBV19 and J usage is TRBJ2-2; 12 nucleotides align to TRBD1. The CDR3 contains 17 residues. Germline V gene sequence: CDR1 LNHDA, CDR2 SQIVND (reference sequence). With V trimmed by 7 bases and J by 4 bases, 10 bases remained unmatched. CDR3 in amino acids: CASTLPGQGAGTGELFF. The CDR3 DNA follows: TGTGCCAGTACTCTCCCGGGACAGGGGGCTGGCACCGGGGAGCTGTTTTTT.

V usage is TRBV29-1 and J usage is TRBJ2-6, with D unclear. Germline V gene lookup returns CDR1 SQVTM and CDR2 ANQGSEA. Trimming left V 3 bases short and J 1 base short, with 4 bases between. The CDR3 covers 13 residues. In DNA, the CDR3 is TGCAGCGTTGAGGAGTCTGGGGCCAACGTCCTGACTTTC. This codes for CSVEESGANVLTF.

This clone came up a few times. CDR3 nucleotides: TGTGCCAGCACCGGAGGCTATGGCTACACCTTC. Encoded protein: CASTGGYGYTF. V and J are TRBV7-2 and TRBJ1-2; D not certain. V was cut by 7 bases and J by 4 bases, with 7 bases left in between. CDR3 length equals 11 residues. Germline V CDR1 and CDR2: SGHTA, FQGNSA. The variable domain in full, with the rest retrieved from reference TRBV7-2 and TRBJ1-2, is GAGVSQSPSNKVTEKGKDVELRCDPISGHTALYWYRQSLGQGLEFLIYFQGNSAPDKSGLPSDRFSAERTGGSVSTLTIQRTQQEDSAVYLCASTGGYGYTFGSGTRLTVV.